What follows are 29 T cell receptor beta chains derived from one specimen sequenced in a study of vaccination and CD4 T cells after COVID-19. The assay that was used to sequence DNA from cultured CD4+ T cells was the Oncomine TCR Beta short-read assay. TCRdb ran MiXCR on the PCR reads and lists one entry per CDR3 protein. Of 20,000 to 25,000 distinct CDR3 sequences in the sample, about 66% were seen once. Regarding treatment: approximately 9-day PBMC culture with coronavirus spike peptide pools or control peptides (ViraFEST assay). These receptors have no identified antigens. Input material: CD4+ T cells from blood, cultured in vitro. The source of these receptors is a human donor who had recovered from COVID-19.

V usage is TRBV19 and J usage is TRBJ1-2; D unclear. The CDR3 has 14 amino acids. CDR1 LNHDA and CDR2 SQIVND come from the germline V gene (reference sequence). V lost 7 bases, J lost 2 bases, and 14 bases lay in between. Here the CDR3 reads CASKVPGRNYGYTF. CDR3 nucleotides: TGTGCCAGTAAAGTCCCTGGCAGAAACTATGGCTACACCTTC.

The rearrangement uses TRBV5-4 and TRBJ1-2; maybe TRBD1 (5 bases). Germline V lookup: CDR1 SGHNT, CDR2 YYREEE (reference sequence). Trimming took off 0 bases at V and 7 bases at J, with 10 bases between the two ends. This CDR3 has 13 residues. CDR3 DNA: TGTGCCAGCAGCTTGGAGGGGCGGGGTGGCTACACCTTC. Translation gives CASSLEGRGGYTF.

This sequence joins TRBV10-3 and TRBJ2-5; possibly TRBD1 for D (6 bases). This CDR3 contains 16 residues. In germline, CDR1 is ENHRY, CDR2 SYGVKD. Trimming cost V 5 bases and J 4 bases, with 20 bases left between them. The CDR3 DNA sequence: TGTGCCATCAGTTCGGTTTACAGGGAATTGTCAGAGACCCAGTACTTC. Translation gives CAISSVYRELSETQYF.

The V and J genes are TRBV6-5 and TRBJ2-5; TRBD1 agrees at 8 bases. Germline CDR1 reads MNHEY; CDR2 reads SVGAGI. V lost 0 bases, J lost 5 bases, and 20 bases stayed unmatched. The CDR3 consists of 20 residues. Here the CDR3 reads CASSYSRTGRGGSGSETQYF. The CDR3 DNA sequence: TGTGCCAGCAGTTACTCCAGGACAGGGAGAGGGGGGTCGGGTAGCGAGACCCAGTACTTC.

A single count supports this clonotype. The rearrangement joins TRBV7-8 to TRBJ1-5; no clear D gene. From germline, CDR1 is SGHVS and CDR2 FQNEAQ. The CDR3 extends over 12 amino acids. V was trimmed by 5 bases and J by 3 bases, leaving 5 bases between them. The CDR3 here is CASSTHNQPQHF. As DNA, the CDR3 is TGTGCCAGCAGCACTCACAATCAGCCCCAGCATTTT.

V usage is TRBV20-1 and J usage is TRBJ1-6; perhaps TRBD1 as D (6 bases). The CDR3 covers 13 residues. Germline loops: CDR1 DFQATT, CDR2 SNEGSKA (reference sequence). V was cut by 5 bases and J by 10 bases, with 15 bases left in between. CDR3 sequence: CSAYREGDSPLHF. In DNA form, the CDR3 reads TGCAGTGCTTACAGGGAAGGTGACTCACCCCTCCACTTT.

The rearrangement uses TRBV27 and TRBJ1-6; 7 bases match TRBD1. Germline values: CDR1 MNHEY, CDR2 SMNVEV (reference sequence). Trimming cost V 6 bases and J 7 bases; bases outside gene matches: 6. The CDR3 loop spans 14 amino acids. For the CDR3, the DNA is TGTGCCAGCAGCCTCCGGGACAGAAATTCACCCCTCCACTTT. It codes for CASSLRDRNSPLHF.

This chain links TRBV20-1 with TRBJ2-7; TRBD1 agrees at 11 bases. The CDR3 covers 16 residues. Germline V lookup: CDR1 DFQATT, CDR2 SNEGSKA (reference sequence). The V and J ends lost 4 bases and 1 base, in that order; junction bases with no gene match: 9. The CDR3 loop reads CSATLLGQGVSYEQYF. The CDR3 nucleotides read TGCAGTGCTACTCTCCTGGGACAGGGGGTTTCCTACGAGCAGTACTTC.

The chain uses TRBV6-2 or TRBV6-3 and TRBJ2-7; 15 bases agree with TRBD2. The better agreement between TRBJ2-5 and the DNA end casts doubt on the J call. Germline V CDR1 and CDR2: MNHEY, SVGEGT. The CDR3 has 16 residues. CDR3: CASSYGLAGGEETQYF. The CDR3, as DNA: TGTGCCAGCAGTTACGGACTAGCGGGGGGGGAAGAGACCCAGTACTTC.

This rearrangement joins TRBV9 to TRBJ1-2; D might be TRBD1 (5 bases). Germline V gene data show CDR1 as SGDLS and CDR2 as YYNGEE. Trimming stripped 0 bases from V and 13 bases from J, with 16 bases between. The CDR3 covers 13 residues. CDR3 sequence reads: CASSVAHARVCTF. As DNA, the CDR3 is TGTGCCAGCAGCGTAGCCCACGCCAGGGTCTGCACCTTC.

The table lists this clonotype with a few counts. The genes are TRBV20-1 and TRBJ1-2, with D hard to call. Germline lookup yields CDR1 DFQATT and CDR2 SNEGSKA (reference sequence). V was cut by 0 bases and J by 4 bases, with 9 bases left in between. The CDR3 totals 13 residues. The CDR3 is CSARDGRGYGYTF. CDR3 nucleotides: TGCAGTGCTAGAGATGGCAGAGGCTATGGCTACACCTTC.

V usage is TRBV21-1 and J usage is TRBJ2-7. TRBV21-1 is listed as a pseudogene. The CDR3 length is 11 residues. This CDR3 reads CARVSLYEQYF. The CDR3 DNA is TGTGCCAGGGTGAGCCTGTACGAGCAGTACTTC.

The gene calls are TRBV7-9 and TRBJ1-2; D unclear. The CDR3 has 14 residues. Germline V gene lookup returns CDR1 SEHNR and CDR2 FQNEAQ (reference sequence). The V gene lost 0 bases and the J gene lost 5 bases, with 10 bases spanning the gap. The chain's CDR3 is CASSLARGRYGYTF. CDR3 sequence (DNA): TGTGCCAGCAGCTTAGCCCGGGGAAGGTATGGCTACACCTTC.

V and J are TRBV12-3 or TRBV12-4 and TRBJ2-3, with D perhaps assigned TRBD1 or TRBD2 (7 bases each). V was clipped by 5 bases and J by 15 bases, with 18 bases between them. This CDR3 is built from 12 residues. The CDR3 coding sequence is TGTGCCAGCAGTCTTTCAGCGGGACAGCTATATTTT. Amino acid sequence: CASSLSAGQLYF.

The gene calls are TRBV6-1 and TRBJ1-2; D gene uncertain. This CDR3 is 15 amino acids long. The germline V and J ends were trimmed by 5 bases and 4 bases, with 17 bases remaining between them. Germline V gene sequence: CDR1 MNHNS, CDR2 SASEGT. DNA for the CDR3: TGTGCCAGCAGTAGGGCAGGAACCAATTTCTATGGCTACACCTTC. The encoded protein is CASSRAGTNFYGYTF.

The J gene is TRBJ2-7, the V gene TRBV6-5; TRBD1 is a possible D gene (5 bases). The CDR3 has 15 residues. Trimming stripped 0 bases from V and 4 bases from J, with 13 bases between. Looked up from germline, CDR1 is MNHEY and CDR2 is SVGAGI. The CDR3 DNA reads TGTGCCAGCAGTTACTCGTTTCAGGGAAGTTACGAGCAGTACTTC. It translates to CASSYSFQGSYEQYF.

V gene TRBV20-1 combines with J gene TRBJ1-3; 9 positions agree with TRBD1. The CDR3 loop spans 15 amino acids. V gave up 3 bases and J gave up 0 bases; unmatched junction bases: 3. Germline V lookup: CDR1 DFQATT, CDR2 SNEGSKA (reference sequence). CDR3 in amino acids: CSARGQGYSGNTIYF. CDR3 nucleotides: TGCAGTGCTAGGGGACAGGGATACTCTGGAAACACCATATATTTT.

This chain uses TRBV27 with TRBJ2-7; TRBD2 matches at 7 bases. This CDR3 is built from 14 residues. The germline CDR1 and CDR2 sequences are MNHEY and SMNVEV (reference sequence). V lost 3 bases and J lost 0; bases outside the gene matches: 2. CDR3 protein: CASSFKRDSYEQYF. CDR3 DNA sequence: TGTGCCAGCAGTTTCAAGCGGGACTCCTACGAGCAGTACTTC.

For the CDR3, the DNA is TGTGCCAGCCTGGGCCTCTCTGGAAACACCATATATTTT. It codes for CASLGLSGNTIYF. V and J are TRBV6-1 and TRBJ1-3; D call uncertain. The germline gives CDR1 MNHNS, CDR2 SASEGT. The germline V and J ends were trimmed by 8 bases and 0 bases, with 8 bases remaining between them. The CDR3 sequence is 13 residues long.

The sample holds a few counts of this clonotype. The chain carries TRBV20-1 and TRBJ2-3, with 7 bases that match TRBD2. The CDR3 runs to 14 residues. V lost 6 bases, J lost 2 bases, and 8 bases stayed unmatched. Germline CDR1 and CDR2: DFQATT and SNEGSKA (reference sequence). The DNA of the CDR3 is TGCAGTGCCCCCGGACTAGGGAACACAGATACGCAGTATTTT. Translated: CSAPGLGNTDTQYF.

The chain is built from TRBV2 and TRBJ1-1, with 7 positions matching TRBD1. V dropped 7 bases and J dropped 1; count of bases not matched to a gene: 9. This CDR3 has 15 residues. Germline V CDR1 and CDR2: SNHLY, FYNNEI. The CDR3 DNA sequence: TGTGCCAGCAAACTGAGGACAGGTGCGAACACTGAAGCTTTCTTT. Encoded protein: CASKLRTGANTEAFF.

The chain's CDR3 is CSARPPRPRGTDTQYF. Written as DNA, the CDR3 is TGCAGTGCTAGACCCCCCCGGCCGAGGGGCACAGATACGCAGTATTTT. This chain uses TRBV20-1 with TRBJ2-3; the D gene is possibly TRBD2 (5 bases). CDR3 length: 16 residues. V gave up 2 bases and J gave up 1 base, with 16 bases separating them. Germline loops: CDR1 DFQATT, CDR2 SNEGSKA (reference sequence).

J is TRBJ2-5 and V is TRBV5-4; 7 bases fit TRBD2. There are 18 residues in the CDR3. CDR1 is SGHNT and CDR2 is YYREEE in the germline V gene (reference sequence). With V trimmed by 2 bases and J by 5 bases, 18 bases remained unmatched. CDR3 DNA sequence: TGTGCCAGCAGCTTCGTTGTCGGCGGGAAGGGGCGGGGGGAGACCCAGTACTTC. This gives the protein CASSFVVGGKGRGETQYF.

This clonotype was seen a handful of times. This chain uses TRBV7-2 with TRBJ2-7; 12 bases map to TRBD2. The CDR3 has 15 amino acids. Germline V gene sequence: CDR1 SGHTA, CDR2 FQGNSA. V shed 7 bases, J shed 7 bases, and the junction held 11 bases outside the gene matches. The CDR3 region is CASTLLAGGPKEQYF. The CDR3 DNA is TGTGCCAGCACCTTGCTAGCGGGGGGGCCGAAGGAGCAGTACTTC.

V usage is TRBV6-2 or TRBV6-3 and J usage is TRBJ1-5; D ambiguous. Germline V gene sequence: CDR1 MNHEY, CDR2 SVGEGT. The CDR3 is 13 residues long. V was clipped by 2 bases and J by 3 bases, with 5 bases between them. The CDR3 bases are TGTGCCAGCAGTTACGATGTCAATCAGCCCCAGCATTTT. Encoded protein: CASSYDVNQPQHF.

The rearrangement joins TRBV7-2 to TRBJ1-1; weak D call: TRBD1 (5 bases). The CDR3 totals 15 residues. V lost 2 bases, J lost 8 bases, and 18 bases lay in between. Germline values: CDR1 SGHTA, CDR2 FQGNSA. The CDR3 region has the DNA TGTGCCAGCAGCTTAACTCGGGACCCCCGGACGGAAGCTTTCTTT. This codes for CASSLTRDPRTEAFF. The full variable domain, rest sourced from reference TRBV7-2 and TRBJ1-1, is GAGVSQSPSNKVTEKGKDVELRCDPISGHTALYWYRQSLGQGLEFLIYFQGNSAPDKSGLPSDRFSAERTGGSVSTLTIQRTQQEDSAVYLCASSLTRDPRTEAFFGQGTRLTVV.

The V and J genes are TRBV6-4 and TRBJ1-2, with unresolved D. CDR3 length equals 17 residues. V lost 6 bases, J lost 0 bases, and 20 bases lay in between. CDR1 is MRHNA, CDR2 SNTAGT, per germline. CDR3 nucleotide sequence: TGTGCCAGCAGGATGGGCAGTACCACCGCAGCTAACTATGGCTACACCTTC. This codes for CASRMGSTTAANYGYTF.

Only a few counts were recorded for this clonotype. J is TRBJ1-1 and V is TRBV2; 8 bases match TRBD1. Per the germline V gene, CDR1 is SNHLY and CDR2 is FYNNEI. Germline trimming cut 6 bases from V and 6 bases from J; bases unmatched to any gene: 6. The CDR3 totals 13 residues. The CDR3 is CASSTGGRAEAFF. CDR3 DNA sequence: TGTGCCAGCAGCACAGGGGGGAGAGCTGAAGCTTTCTTT.

This clonotype was observed once. This sequence joins TRBV10-3 and TRBJ2-2, with TRBD1 matching over 7 bases. Looked up from germline, CDR1 is ENHRY and CDR2 is SYGVKD. The CDR3 totals 16 residues. The ends lost 2 bases at V and 4 bases at J; junction bases unmatched: 7. CDR3 coding DNA: TGTGCCATCAGTGAGCGGTTAGGGGGCCTCACCGGGGAGCTGTTTTTT. Its protein is CAISERLGGLTGELFF.